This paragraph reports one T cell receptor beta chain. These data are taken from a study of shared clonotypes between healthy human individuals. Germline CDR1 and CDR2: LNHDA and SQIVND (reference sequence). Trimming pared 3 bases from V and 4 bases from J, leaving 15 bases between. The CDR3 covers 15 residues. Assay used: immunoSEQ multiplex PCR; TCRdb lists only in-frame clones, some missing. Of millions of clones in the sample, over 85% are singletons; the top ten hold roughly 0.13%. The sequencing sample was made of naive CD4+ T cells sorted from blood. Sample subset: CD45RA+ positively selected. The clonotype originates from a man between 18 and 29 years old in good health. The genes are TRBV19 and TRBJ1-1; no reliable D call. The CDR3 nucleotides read TGTGCCAGTAGTATGCCCCTAGGAGGGATCACTGAAGCTTTCTTT. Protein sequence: CASSMPLGGITEAFF.